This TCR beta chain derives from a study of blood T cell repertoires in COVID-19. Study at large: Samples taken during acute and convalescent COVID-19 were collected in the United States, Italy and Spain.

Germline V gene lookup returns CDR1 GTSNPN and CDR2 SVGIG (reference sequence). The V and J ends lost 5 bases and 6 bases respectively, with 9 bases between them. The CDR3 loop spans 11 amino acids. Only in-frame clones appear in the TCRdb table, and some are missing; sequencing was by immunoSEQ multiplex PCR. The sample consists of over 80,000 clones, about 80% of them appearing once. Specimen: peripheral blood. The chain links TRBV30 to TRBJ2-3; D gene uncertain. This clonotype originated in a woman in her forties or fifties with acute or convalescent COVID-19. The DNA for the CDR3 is TGTGCCTGGGCTCCCGGGGATACGCAGTATTTT. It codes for CAWAPGDTQYF.